The clone carrying this T cell receptor (beta chain) was seen a few times. CDR1 and CDR2 from the germline V gene are DFQATT and SNEGSKA (reference sequence). V was pared by 1 base and J by 3 bases, with 15 bases between. CDR3 size: 15 residues. The data stem from a study of CD8+CD57+ T cells in acquired aplastic anemia. Study summary: Yields of DNA that came from sorted CD4+ and CD8+ cells averaged approximately 3.2 ug.

Investigators profiled TCR beta VDJ and CDR3 from genomic DNA template. TCRdb re-analysed the reads in MiXCR, keeping a single row per CDR3 protein. The table includes around 430,000 distinct CDR3 sequences, approximately 32% detected once. Sequencing was done on patients that had shown CD8+CD57+ cell expansion by flow cytometry. The TCR originated in a human donor with aplastic anemia. V gene TRBV20-1 combines with J gene TRBJ1-1; D ambiguous. Sequenced material: sorted CD4+, CD8+, or CD8+CD57+ T cells (not recorded which) from PBMCs. CDR3 DNA sequence: TGCAGTGCTAGAGTCGGGTTAGGGATCGACACTGAAGCTTTCTTT. Amino acid sequence: CSARVGLGIDTEAFF.